This TCR beta chain originates from a study of blood T cell repertoires in COVID-19. At the level of the study: The United States, Italy and Spain provided the acute and convalescent COVID-19 samples. PBMCs, B-cell-depleted T cells, or T cells provided the cDNA or gDNA that made up the material.

Germline assignment: CDR1 SNHLY and CDR2 FYNNEI. V dropped 0 bases and J dropped 4; count of bases not matched to a gene: 5. The CDR3 has 16 amino acids. During active infection, Seattle patients enrolled and were then monitored through disease. Original handling: How many nucleated cells were present was estimated from reference gene primer amplification. Clones were sequenced by immunoSEQ multiplex PCR, and TCRdb holds only the in-frame ones, with some missing. The DNA gave D and trimming, while V, J and clone size come from that table. Among under 200,000 clones listed, around 79% were seen once. The V gene is TRBV2, the J gene TRBJ2-3; TRBD1 matches at 9 bases. The sample was peripheral blood. This sequence was found in a woman in her thirties or forties with COVID-19, enrolled during active disease. CDR3 sequence: CASSEALGQGADTQYF. The CDR3 DNA reads as TGTGCCAGCAGTGAAGCCCTGGGACAGGGAGCAGATACGCAGTATTTT.